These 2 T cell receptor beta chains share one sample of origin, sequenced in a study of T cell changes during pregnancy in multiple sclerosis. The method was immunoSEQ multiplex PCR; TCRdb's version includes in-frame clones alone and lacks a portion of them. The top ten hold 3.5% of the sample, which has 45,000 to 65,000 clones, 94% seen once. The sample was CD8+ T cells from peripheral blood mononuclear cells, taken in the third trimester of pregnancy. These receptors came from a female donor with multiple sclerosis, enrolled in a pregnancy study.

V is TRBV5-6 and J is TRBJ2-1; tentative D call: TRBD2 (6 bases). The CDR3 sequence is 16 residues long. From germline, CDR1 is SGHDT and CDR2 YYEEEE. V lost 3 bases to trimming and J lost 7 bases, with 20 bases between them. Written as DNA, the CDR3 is TGTGCCAGCAGCTGGACGGAAGGGTGGGGGGTGAATGAGCAGTTCTTC. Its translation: CASSWTEGWGVNEQFF.

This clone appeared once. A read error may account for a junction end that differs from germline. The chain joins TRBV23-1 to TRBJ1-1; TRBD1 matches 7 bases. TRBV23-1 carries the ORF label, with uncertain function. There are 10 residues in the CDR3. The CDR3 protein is CASSRVDRTF. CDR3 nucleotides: TGCGCCAGCAGCCGGGTGGACAGGACCTTT.